The 23 T cell receptor beta chains presented below share a single source sample, sequenced in a study of cytomegalovirus exposure and HLA in healthy donors (dated by TCRdb to about 2017). To prepare the library, the immunoSEQ multiplex PCR assay was applied. The multiplex PCR relied on a mix of 60 forward primers for TCR Vbeta segments and 13 reverse primers for TCR Jbeta segments. TCRdb took over this immuneACCESS table, retaining in-frame rearrangements with V and J assigned. Such tables are incomplete; in checked studies, under half of the missing clones stem from an unresolved V gene, and the remainder is unexplained. The sample data list about 130,000 clones, and 8% to 11% of these were observed just once. About 4.6% of the sample comes from the top ten. The sequenced sample consisted of PBMCs. Receptors were obtained from a woman aged 18-35 years in good health and CMV-seropositive.

The sample holds a few counts of this clone. The V call is TRBV9, the J call TRBJ2-3, with 10 bases identical to TRBD2. Germline CDR1 reads SGDLS; CDR2 reads YYNGEE. CDR3 length: 15 residues. V lost 2 bases, J lost 3 bases, and 3 bases stayed unmatched. The CDR3, as DNA: TGTGCCAGCAGCGTTGGACTAGCGGAAACAGATACGCAGTATTTT. Its protein product is CASSVGLAETDTQYF.

This chain links TRBV20-1 with TRBJ2-7, with D possibly being TRBD1 (5 bases). Germline CDR1 DFQATT, CDR2 SNEGSKA (reference sequence). V lost 6 bases and J 2 bases, leaving 8 bases between the germline ends. The CDR3 is made up of 11 amino acids. The CDR3 is CSAGDPYEQYF. DNA of the CDR3: TGCAGTGCAGGGGATCCCTACGAGCAGTACTTC.

This clone occurred a few times. V usage is TRBV29-1 and J usage is TRBJ2-7; tentative D call: TRBD2 (5 bases). Germline CDR1 SQVTM, CDR2 ANQGSEA. V lost 4 bases and J lost 6, with 13 bases in between. The CDR3 totals 12 residues. The CDR3 DNA is TGCAGCGTTGGAGCATCGGGGAGCGAGCAGTACTTC. Its translation: CSVGASGSEQYF.

The V gene is TRBV14, the J gene TRBJ2-1; 9 bases line up with TRBD2. The length of the CDR3 is 15 residues. V dropped 5 bases and J dropped 7; count of bases not matched to a gene: 9. Germline V CDR1 and CDR2: SGHDN, FVKESK. The CDR3 DNA reads as TGTGCCAGCAGCAATTTTCGCGGACTAGCGAATGAGCAGTTCTTC. This sequence encodes CASSNFRGLANEQFF. Based on the CDR3 plus reference TRBV14 and TRBJ2-1, the full variable domain is EAGVTQFPSHSVIEKGQTVTLRCDPISGHDNLYWYRRVMGKEIKFLLHFVKESKQDESGMPNNRFLAERTGGTYSTLKVQPAELEDSGVYFCASSNFRGLANEQFFGPGTRLTVL.

V usage is TRBV5-1 and J usage is TRBJ1-4; 10 nucleotides match TRBD1. V gave up 1 base and J gave up 7 bases; unmatched junction bases: 4. Germline values: CDR1 SGHRS, CDR2 YFSETQ. This CDR3 has 15 residues. Written as DNA, the CDR3 is TGCGCCAGCAGCTTGTTAGGACAGGGGGTTGAAAAACTGTTTTTT. Its protein product is CASSLLGQGVEKLFF.

This clone came up a few times. CDR3 in DNA: TGTGCCACGGGGGAGCAGGGAGGAAACTATGGCTACACCTTC. Amino acids: CATGEQGGNYGYTF. The V gene is TRBV19, the J gene TRBJ1-2; D possibly corresponds to TRBD1 (5 bases). The CDR3 runs 14 residues. Germline CDR1 is LNHDA and CDR2 is SQIVND (reference sequence). V dropped 10 bases and J dropped 2 bases, with 17 bases sitting between them.

About this clone itself: A much larger clone is a single base away; this may be a read error. The genes are TRBV20-1 and TRBJ1-1; no definite D call. Trimming stripped 7 bases from V and 1 base from J, with 4 bases between. Per germline, CDR1 DFQATT and CDR2 SNEGSKA (reference sequence). The CDR3 extends over 10 amino acids. CDR3 sequence (DNA): TGCAGTGATCAGAACACTGAAGCTTTCTTT. It encodes CSDQNTEAFF.

This clone was observed a few times. The V call is TRBV9, the J call TRBJ2-1; D is perhaps TRBD2 (5 bases). Germline V CDR1 and CDR2: SGDLS, YYNGEE. The CDR3 consists of 17 residues. Trimming left V 3 bases short and J 2 bases short, with 18 bases between. CDR3 protein: CASSARGWARTYNEQFF. CDR3 DNA sequence: TGTGCCAGCAGCGCGAGAGGGTGGGCGCGGACCTACAATGAGCAGTTCTTC.

This clone was observed a handful of times. The genes are TRBV10-1 and TRBJ2-2; D is undetermined. The V gene lost 5 bases and the J gene lost 4 bases, with 5 bases spanning the gap. This CDR3 contains 12 residues. Germline CDR1 reads WNHNN; CDR2 reads SYGVQD (reference sequence). CDR3 DNA: TGCGCCAGCAGTTCCCTCACCGGGGAGCTGTTTTTT. Its translation: CASSSLTGELFF.

The genes are TRBV18 and TRBJ1-5; D is undetermined. The CDR3 is 14 amino acids. Germline assignment: CDR1 KGHSH and CDR2 LQKENI. Trimming stripped 3 bases from V and 6 bases from J, with 12 bases between. DNA of the CDR3: TGTGCCAGCTCACCTATGCAAAGCGGTCAGCCCCAGCATTTT. Protein: CASSPMQSGQPQHF.

This clone was picked up a small number of times. The genes are TRBV4-1 and TRBJ1-1; no reliable D call. CDR1 MGHRA and CDR2 YSYEKL come from the germline V gene. V was pared by 3 bases and J by 6 bases, with 8 bases between. This CDR3 is built from 12 residues. CDR3 residues: CASSQFYSEAFF. CDR3 coding DNA: TGCGCCAGCAGCCAGTTCTATTCTGAAGCTTTCTTT.

This chain uses TRBV6-1 with TRBJ1-5, with 10 bases that match TRBD1. Germline assignment: CDR1 MNHNS and CDR2 SASEGT. The trim removed 4 bases at V and 4 bases at J, leaving 4 bases unmatched. This CDR3 has 15 residues. CDR3 DNA: TGTGCCAGCAGTGGGGGACAGGGGAATAATCAGCCCCAGCATTTT. This sequence encodes CASSGGQGNNQPQHF.

The V gene is TRBV5-1, the J gene TRBJ1-6; 10 positions agree with TRBD1. CDR3 length: 16 amino acids. The V segment lost 4 bases and the J segment 10 bases; nucleotides outside the gene matches: 11. The germline CDR1 and CDR2 sequences are SGHRS and YFSETQ. CDR3 sequence reads: CASSLSPGTGDSPLHF. In DNA, the CDR3 is TGCGCCAGCAGCCTGAGCCCTGGGACAGGGGACTCACCCCTCCACTTT.

Only a few counts were recorded for this clone. This rearrangement joins TRBV5-1 to TRBJ2-3, with 9 bases lining up with TRBD2. The CDR3 covers 17 residues. CDR1 and CDR2 from the germline V gene are SGHRS and YFSETQ. V shed 0 bases, J shed 2 bases, and the junction held 7 bases outside the gene matches. CDR3 residues: CASSLGGGLADTDTQYF. The CDR3 nucleotides read TGCGCCAGCAGCTTGGGGGGGGGACTAGCCGACACAGATACGCAGTATTTT.

This clone was detected a few times. The rearrangement joins TRBV18 to TRBJ2-6, with D perhaps TRBD2 (6 bases). Germline loops: CDR1 KGHSH, CDR2 LQKENI. This CDR3 is built from 18 residues. V shed 3 bases and J shed 0 bases, with 15 bases lying between them. The CDR3 coding sequence is TGTGCCAGCTCACCGTCCGGGACTGTGGTCTCTGGGGCCAACGTCCTGACTTTC. It encodes CASSPSGTVVSGANVLTF.

This clone was counted at least ten times. This sample includes further DNA sequences coding for the same CDR3. This chain uses TRBV29-1 with TRBJ1-2; 8 nucleotides agree with TRBD1. Trimming cost V 7 bases and J 7 bases; bases outside gene matches: 8. The CDR3 has 12 residues. Germline V CDR1 and CDR2: SQVTM, ANQGSEA. The CDR3 DNA sequence: TGCAGCGCTCCCGTCGACAGGGGTGGCTACACCTTC. As protein: CSAPVDRGGYTF.

The table lists this clone with a few counts. CDR3 in DNA: TGTGCCAGCTCACCCCTGCCAGGGGACCTCTATGGCTACACCTTC. Its protein is CASSPLPGDLYGYTF. The rearrangement links TRBV18 to TRBJ1-2; TRBD1 is a possible D gene (6 bases). The CDR3 spans 15 residues. Trimming left V 3 bases short and J 4 bases short, with 15 bases between. Per the germline V gene, CDR1 is KGHSH and CDR2 is LQKENI.

This clone turned up a few times. This chain connects TRBV30 to TRBJ2-1, with a possible D match to TRBD2 (5 bases). Deletions cut 3 bases from V and 4 bases from J, with 7 bases between. CDR1 and CDR2 (germline): GTSNPN, SVGIG (reference sequence). This CDR3 region has 12 residues. As DNA, the CDR3 is TGTGCCTGGAGGACGGGATACAATGAGCAGTTCTTC. This encodes CAWRTGYNEQFF. The variable domain in full, completed from reference TRBV30 and TRBJ2-1, reads SQTIHQWPATLVQPVGSPLSLECTVEGTSNPNLYWYRQAAGRGLQLLFYSVGIGQISSEVPQNLSASRPQDRQFILSSKKLLLSDSGFYLCAWRTGYNEQFFGPGTRLTVL.

DNA of the CDR3: TGTGCCAGCAGCTTCAACAGACCACCGTATGAGCAGTTCTTC. This encodes CASSFNRPPYEQFF. This sequence joins TRBV11-3 and TRBJ2-1; D remains unclear. CDR1 SGHNT and CDR2 YENEEA come from the germline V gene. The CDR3 loop spans 14 amino acids. V lost 3 bases and J 8 bases, leaving 14 bases between the germline ends. The full variable domain, completed using reference TRBV11-3 and TRBJ2-1, is EAGVVQSPRYKIIEKKQPVAFWCNPISGHNTLYWYLQNLGQGPELLIRYENEEAVDDSQLPKDRFSAERLKGVDSTLKIQPAELGDSAVYLCASSFNRPPYEQFFGPGTRLTVL.

This clone was counted many times. V gene TRBV30 combines with J gene TRBJ2-1, with 12 bases that match TRBD2. J lost 4 bases, V lost 3 bases, and 10 bases had no gene match. Germline V gives CDR1 GTSNPN, CDR2 SVGIG (reference sequence). The CDR3 totals 17 residues. The chain's CDR3 is CAWRTLAGGPKYNEQFF. DNA for the CDR3: TGTGCCTGGAGGACTCTAGCGGGAGGGCCGAAATACAATGAGCAGTTCTTC.

A few counts support this clone. This rearrangement joins TRBV29-1 to TRBJ1-1, with D possibly matching TRBD1 (6 bases). CDR3 length equals 13 residues. The V end lost 6 bases, the J end lost 4 bases, and 15 bases lay between the germline ends. Germline CDR1 and CDR2: SQVTM and ANQGSEA. The CDR3 is CSVGYQGGTEAFF. Here the CDR3 DNA reads TGCAGCGTGGGCTATCAAGGGGGCACTGAAGCTTTCTTT.

Regarding this clone: The junction and the germline gene differ at one end; a read error may be behind it. Other DNA sequences within the sample encode an identical CDR3. The chain joins TRBV29-1 to TRBJ1-2; a weak D match, TRBD1 (5 bases). The CDR3 covers 11 residues. In germline, CDR1 is SQVTM, CDR2 ANQGSEA. CDR3 nucleotide sequence: TGCAGCGTTGCAGGGTCCGATGGGTACACCTTC. This gives the protein CSVAGSDGYTF.

J is TRBJ2-6 and V is TRBV2; TRBD1 matches 7 bases. The CDR3 covers 18 residues. Germline CDR1 is SNHLY and CDR2 is FYNNEI. J lost 0 bases, V lost 5 bases, and 10 bases had no gene match. The CDR3 sequence: CASSRRQGRVSGANVLTF. The CDR3 bases are TGTGCCAGCAGTAGGAGACAGGGTAGGGTCTCTGGGGCCAACGTCCTGACTTTC.